Detailed here is one T cell receptor (beta chain). This sample was included in a study of blood T cell repertoires in COVID-19. Study-wide background: The samples span acute and convalescent COVID-19 from the United States, Italy and Spain.

The CDR3 totals 17 residues. Germline V lookup: CDR1 MGHDK, CDR2 SYGVNS. V shed 5 bases and J 0 bases; nucleotides not matched to a gene: 10. Individuals drawn from about two dozen US areas were roughly 18 to 89 years old. Each participant's cohort was designated according to participant-reported clinical history. Two negative PCRs, clearance, or symptom resolution characterized the recovered Cohort 3 donors. The repertoire was sequenced with immunoSEQ multiplex PCR; TCRdb's copy has only in-frame clones and lacks some. The table includes approximately 300,000 clones, around 90% detected once. Sequencing was carried out using PBMCs or T cells enriched from blood (not recorded which). The V call is TRBV25-1, the J call TRBJ1-1; 9 bases fit TRBD1. The source of this sequence is a man aged 60 to 69 who had recovered from COVID-19. The CDR3 nucleotides are TGTGCCAGCAGTAGACCCGGGACAGGGACCATGAACACTGAAGCTTTCTTT. As protein: CASSRPGTGTMNTEAFF.